This is a list of T cell receptor beta chains from one sample in a study of a mutant IDH1 vaccine in newly diagnosed glioma. Repertoires were generated with immunoSEQ multiplex PCR, while TCRdb's copy carries only in-frame clones and drops some. The table shows just over 65,000 clones, with nearly 85% occurring only once. No antigen has been identified for these receptors. The sequences come from PBMCs, collected from a glioma patient whose treatment included an IDH1 peptide vaccine. These receptors were obtained from a man younger than 30 with glioma. Both conserved end residues are part of each CDR3. A D gene is named only where the DNA matches it firmly. Clone size is not always given. Where it is, it says once, few, many or a class for expanded clones.

CDR3nt,CDR3aa,v_gene,d_gene,j_gene,abundance
TGTGCCAGCAGCCAAGGGCGGGAGCGGGAGACCCAGTACTTC,CASSQGRERETQYF,TRBV14,TRBD2,TRBJ2-5,.
TGTGCCAGCAGCTTCAGTTGGGGGAGGGCTGAAAAGACCCAGTACTTC,CASSFSWGRAEKTQYF,TRBV27,TRBD2,TRBJ2-5,.
TGTGCCAGCAGCTTAGGGGTGAACATCCGTTACACTGAAGCTTTCTTT,CASSLGVNIRYTEAFF,TRBV7-9,.,TRBJ1-1,.
TGTGCCAGCAGCGTAGGCGGGGTCCGGGAGACCCAGTACTTC,CASSVGGVRETQYF,TRBV9,.,TRBJ2-5,.
TGTGCCAGTAGTCCTCCCAGGGACACTGAAGCTTTCTTT,CASSPPRDTEAFF,TRBV19,.,TRBJ1-1,.
TGTGCCAGCAGCCTCAAGGGCGACGAGCAGTACTTC,CASSLKGDEQYF,TRBV7-9,.,TRBJ2-7,once
TGTGCCAGCAGCCCCGGACCGGACCGTGGAGGCTACACCTTC,CASSPGPDRGGYTF,TRBV27,.,TRBJ1-2,.
TGTGCCAGCTCACCTAACAACCCGTACACTGAAGCTTTCTTT,CASSPNNPYTEAFF,TRBV18,.,TRBJ1-1,.
TGTGCCAGTAGTATTGGACAGACAACTAATGAAAAACTGTTTTTT,CASSIGQTTNEKLFF,TRBV19,.,TRBJ1-4,.
TGTGCCAGCAGTTACGTGGCAGGGCTGCAAGAGACCCAGTACTTC,CASSYVAGLQETQYF,TRBV6-6,.,TRBJ2-5,.
TGTGCCTGTGGAGCTCGCGGTGAAAGAGGGCCCCAGCATTTT,CACGARGERGPQHF,TRBV30,.,TRBJ1-5,few
TGTGCCAGCAGCTTAACAGCGGGGACAGGGGGCTTAGTGAGGTACACTGAAGCTTTCTTT,CASSLTAGTGGLVRYTEAFF,TRBV7-3,TRBD1,TRBJ1-1,.
TGCAGCGTTGCCAACAGCGCGGGGAACACTGAAGCTTTCTTT,CSVANSAGNTEAFF,TRBV29-1,.,TRBJ1-1,.
TGTGCCAGCAGCCACCATTCCTTTGGCGGGGGGGCCGAAGAGCAGTACTTC,CASSHHSFGGGAEEQYF,TRBV4-2,TRBD2,TRBJ2-7,.
TGTGCCTGGAGTGTTAATATGGGGAAGTACGGCTACACCTTC,CAWSVNMGKYGYTF,TRBV30,.,TRBJ1-2,.
TGTGCCAGCAGTGCGGCCAGGAACACCGGGGAGCTGTTTTTT,CASSAARNTGELFF,TRBV6-4,.,TRBJ2-2,few
TGTGCCAGCAGTCGGACACGCGTCAATGAGCAGTTCTTC,CASSRTRVNEQFF,TRBV28,.,TRBJ2-1,.
TGTGCCAGCAGCTTAGTATGGACAGGGGGCACAGATACGCAGTATTTT,CASSLVWTGGTDTQYF,TRBV7-9,TRBD1,TRBJ2-3,.
TGTGCCAGTAGCCCTGGGACAGGGAGTCAGCCCCAGCATTTT,CASSPGTGSQPQHF,TRBV7-6,TRBD1,TRBJ1-5,once